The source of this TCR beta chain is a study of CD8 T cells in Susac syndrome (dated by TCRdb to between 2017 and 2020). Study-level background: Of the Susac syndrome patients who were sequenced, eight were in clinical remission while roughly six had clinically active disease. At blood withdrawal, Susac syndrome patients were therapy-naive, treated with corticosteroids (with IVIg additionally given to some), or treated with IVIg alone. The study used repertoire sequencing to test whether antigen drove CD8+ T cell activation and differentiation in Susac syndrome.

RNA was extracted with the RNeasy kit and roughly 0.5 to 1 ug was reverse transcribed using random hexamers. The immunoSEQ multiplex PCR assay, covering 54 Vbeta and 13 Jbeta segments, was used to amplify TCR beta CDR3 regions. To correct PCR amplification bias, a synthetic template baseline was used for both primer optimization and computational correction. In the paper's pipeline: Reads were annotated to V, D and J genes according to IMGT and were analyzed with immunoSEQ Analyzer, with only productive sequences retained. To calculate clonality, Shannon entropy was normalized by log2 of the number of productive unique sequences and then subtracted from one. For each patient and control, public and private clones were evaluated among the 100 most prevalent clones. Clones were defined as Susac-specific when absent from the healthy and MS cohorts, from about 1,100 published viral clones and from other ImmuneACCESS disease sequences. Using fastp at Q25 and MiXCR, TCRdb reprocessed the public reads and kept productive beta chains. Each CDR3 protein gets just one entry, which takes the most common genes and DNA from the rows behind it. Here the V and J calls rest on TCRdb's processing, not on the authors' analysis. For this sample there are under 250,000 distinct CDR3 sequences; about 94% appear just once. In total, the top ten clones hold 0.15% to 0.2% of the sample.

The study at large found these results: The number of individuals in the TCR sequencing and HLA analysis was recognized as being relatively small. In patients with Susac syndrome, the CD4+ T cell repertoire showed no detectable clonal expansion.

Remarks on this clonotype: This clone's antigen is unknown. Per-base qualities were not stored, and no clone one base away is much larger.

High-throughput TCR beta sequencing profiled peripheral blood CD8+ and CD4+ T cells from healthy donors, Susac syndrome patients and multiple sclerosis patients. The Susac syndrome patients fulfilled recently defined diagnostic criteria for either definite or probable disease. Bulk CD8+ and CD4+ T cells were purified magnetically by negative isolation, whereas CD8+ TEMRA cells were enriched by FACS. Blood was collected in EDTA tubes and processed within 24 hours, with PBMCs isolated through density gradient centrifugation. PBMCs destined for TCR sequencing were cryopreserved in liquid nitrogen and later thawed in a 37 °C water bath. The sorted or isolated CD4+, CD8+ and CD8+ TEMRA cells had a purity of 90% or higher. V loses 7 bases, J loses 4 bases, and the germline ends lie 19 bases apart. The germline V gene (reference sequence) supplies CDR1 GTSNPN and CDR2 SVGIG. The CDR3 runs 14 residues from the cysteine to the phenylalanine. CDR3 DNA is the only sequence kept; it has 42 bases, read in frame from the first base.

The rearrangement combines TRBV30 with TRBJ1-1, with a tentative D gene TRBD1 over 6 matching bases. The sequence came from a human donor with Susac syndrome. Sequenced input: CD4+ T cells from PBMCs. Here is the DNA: TGTGCCTCCGGACATTATCAGGGGACCACTGAAGCTTTCTTT. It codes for CASGHYQGTTEAFF. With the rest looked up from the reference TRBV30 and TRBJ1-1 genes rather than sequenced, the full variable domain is SQTIHQWPATLVQPVGSPLSLECTVEGTSNPNLYWYRQAAGRGLQLLFYSVGIGQISSEVPQNLSASRPQDRQFILSSKKLLLSDSGFYLCASGHYQGTTEAFFGQGTRLTVV.